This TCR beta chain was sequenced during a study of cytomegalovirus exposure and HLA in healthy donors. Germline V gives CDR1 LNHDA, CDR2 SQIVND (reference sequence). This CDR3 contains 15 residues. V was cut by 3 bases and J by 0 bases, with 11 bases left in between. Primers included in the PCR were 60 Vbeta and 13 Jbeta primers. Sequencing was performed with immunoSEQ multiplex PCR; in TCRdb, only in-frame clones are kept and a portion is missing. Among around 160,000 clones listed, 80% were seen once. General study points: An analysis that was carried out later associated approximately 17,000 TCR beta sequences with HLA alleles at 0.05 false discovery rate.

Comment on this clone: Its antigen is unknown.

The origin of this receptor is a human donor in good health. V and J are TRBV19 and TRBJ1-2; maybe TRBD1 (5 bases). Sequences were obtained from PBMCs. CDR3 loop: CASSIVGGPNYGYTF. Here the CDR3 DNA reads TGTGCCAGTAGTATTGTGGGGGGACCTAACTATGGCTACACCTTC.